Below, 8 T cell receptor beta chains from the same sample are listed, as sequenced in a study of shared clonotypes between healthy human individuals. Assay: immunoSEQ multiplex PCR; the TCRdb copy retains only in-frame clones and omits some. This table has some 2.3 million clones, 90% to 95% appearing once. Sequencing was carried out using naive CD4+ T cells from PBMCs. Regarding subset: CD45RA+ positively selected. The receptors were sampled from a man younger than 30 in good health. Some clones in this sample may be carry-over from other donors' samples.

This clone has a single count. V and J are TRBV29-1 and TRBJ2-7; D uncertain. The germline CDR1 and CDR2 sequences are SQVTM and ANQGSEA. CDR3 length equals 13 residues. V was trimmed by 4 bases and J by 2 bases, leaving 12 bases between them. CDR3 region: CSVVSLSPYEQYF. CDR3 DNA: TGCAGCGTTGTGTCCCTGTCCCCCTACGAGCAGTACTTC.

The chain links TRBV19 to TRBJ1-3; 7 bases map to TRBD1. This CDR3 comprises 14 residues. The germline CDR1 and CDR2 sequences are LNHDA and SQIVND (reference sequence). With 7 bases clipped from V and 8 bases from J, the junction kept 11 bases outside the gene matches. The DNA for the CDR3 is TGTGCCAGTACAATTAACAGGGGCCCGGACACCATATATTTT. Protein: CASTINRGPDTIYF.

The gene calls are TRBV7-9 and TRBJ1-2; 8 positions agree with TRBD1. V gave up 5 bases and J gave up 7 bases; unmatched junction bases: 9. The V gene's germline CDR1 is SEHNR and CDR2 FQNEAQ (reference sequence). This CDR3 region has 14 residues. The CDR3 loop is CASSPQGAVGGYTF. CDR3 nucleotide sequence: TGTGCCAGCAGCCCCCAGGGGGCGGTAGGTGGCTACACCTTC. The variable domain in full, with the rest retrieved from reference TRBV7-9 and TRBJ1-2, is DTGVSQNPRHKITKRGQNVTFRCDPISEHNRLYWYRQTLGQGPEFLTYFQNEAQLEKSRLLSDRFSAERPKGSFSTLEIQRTEQGDSAMYLCASSPQGAVGGYTFGSGTRLTVV.

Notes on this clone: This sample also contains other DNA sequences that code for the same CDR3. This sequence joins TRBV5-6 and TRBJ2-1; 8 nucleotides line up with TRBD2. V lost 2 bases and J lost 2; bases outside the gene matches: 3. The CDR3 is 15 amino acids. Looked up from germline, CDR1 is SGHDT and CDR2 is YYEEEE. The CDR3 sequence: CASSLGLAAYNEQFF. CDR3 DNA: TGTGCCAGCAGCTTAGGACTAGCAGCCTACAATGAGCAGTTCTTC. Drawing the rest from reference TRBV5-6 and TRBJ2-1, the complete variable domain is DAGVTQSPTHLIKTRGQQVTLRCSPKSGHDTVSWYQQALGQGPQFIFQYYEEEERQRGNFPDRFSGHQFPNYSSELNVNALLLGDSALYLCASSLGLAAYNEQFFGPGTRLTVL.

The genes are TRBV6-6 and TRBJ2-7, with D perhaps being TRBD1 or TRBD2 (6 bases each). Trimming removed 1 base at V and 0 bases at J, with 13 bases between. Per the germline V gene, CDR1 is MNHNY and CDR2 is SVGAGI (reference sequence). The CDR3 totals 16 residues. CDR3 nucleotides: TGTGCCAGCAGTTACTTGGGGGGCCAAAGCTCCTACGAGCAGTACTTC. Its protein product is CASSYLGGQSSYEQYF.

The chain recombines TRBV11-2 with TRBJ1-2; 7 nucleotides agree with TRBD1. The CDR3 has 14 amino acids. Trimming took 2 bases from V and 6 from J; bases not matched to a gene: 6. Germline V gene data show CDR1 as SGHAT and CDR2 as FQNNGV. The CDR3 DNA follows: TGTGCCAGCAGCTTACTTAGGGGGCGCGATGGCTACACCTTC. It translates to CASSLLRGRDGYTF.

The CDR3, as DNA: TGTGCCAGCAGTGTACGGGACAGGGTATTGGAGACCCAGTACTTC. Translating it yields CASSVRDRVLETQYF. This chain connects TRBV6-1 to TRBJ2-5; 9 nucleotides match TRBD1. This CDR3 is built from 15 residues. Losses at the gene ends were 4 bases for V and 5 bases for J; bases not matched to a gene: 8. In germline, CDR1 is MNHNS, CDR2 SASEGT.

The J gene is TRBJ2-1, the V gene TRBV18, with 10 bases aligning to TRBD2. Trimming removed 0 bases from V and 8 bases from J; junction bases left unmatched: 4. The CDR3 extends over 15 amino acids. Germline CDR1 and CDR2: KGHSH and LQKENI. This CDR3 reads CASSPPSGRGDEQFF. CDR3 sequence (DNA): TGTGCCAGCTCACCACCGAGCGGGAGGGGCGATGAGCAGTTCTTC.